This T cell receptor (beta chain) was identified in a study of blood T cells in healthy people across ages. Study-wide results and limits: No conclusive comparison of naive versus antigen-experienced cells was possible with unsorted PBMCs.

Using a J-beta primer mix together with a sample-barcoded 5' primer, a second PCR was run for roughly 6 to 11 cycles. TCRdb re-derived calls from the 5' RACE reads in MiXCR, one entry per CDR3 protein. The sample has about 1,600,000 distinct CDR3 sequences; 35% to 45% are singletons. Germline CDR1 and CDR2: SGHRS and YFSETQ. This CDR3 is built from 14 residues. With respect to this clonotype: Its antigen is as yet unknown. It may be a read error: a sequence one base away is much more abundant.

The gene calls are TRBV5-1 and TRBJ2-5; 7 bases fit TRBD1. The J call could be wrong; TRBJ2-7 is a better fit for the DNA end. This clonotype was obtained from a woman in her late teens or twenties in good health. Sequenced sample: blood. As DNA, the CDR3 is TGCGCCAGCAGCTCCCTGGGACAGACCTACGAGCAGTACTTC. Translation gives CASSSLGQTYEQYF.